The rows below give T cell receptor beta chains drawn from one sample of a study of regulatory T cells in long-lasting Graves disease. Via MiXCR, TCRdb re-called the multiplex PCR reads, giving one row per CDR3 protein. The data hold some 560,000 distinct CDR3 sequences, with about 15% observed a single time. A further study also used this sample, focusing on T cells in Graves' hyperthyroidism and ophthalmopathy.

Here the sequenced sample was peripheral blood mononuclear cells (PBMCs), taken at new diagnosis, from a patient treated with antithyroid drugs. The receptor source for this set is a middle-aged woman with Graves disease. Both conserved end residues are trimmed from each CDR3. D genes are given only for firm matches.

CDR3: ASSFGGSLAGNTIY
V: TRBV28
D: -

CDR3: ATSVQGGGPNTEAF
V: TRBV24-1
D: -

CDR3: ASSLGPGTTDTQY
V: TRBV2
D: -

CDR3: SVDWTGQETQY
V: TRBV29-1
D: TRBD1

CDR3: ASRLGQGYEQY
V: TRBV7-8
D: TRBD1

CDR3: ASRLGSGQGARTDTQY
V: TRBV7-9
D: TRBD1

CDR3: ASSAGREAF
V: TRBV11-3
D: -

CDR3: ASGLVRQIRGETQY
V: TRBV12-5
D: -

CDR3: ASSLRGRTTDTQY
V: TRBV5-1
D: -

CDR3: ASWVQTGPYGYT
V: TRBV19
D: -

CDR3: ASSPGRGRDASYNEQF
V: TRBV7-2
D: -

CDR3: ASKGTGIGGYT
V: TRBV25-1
D: -

CDR3: ASSPLGSGEETQY
V: TRBV13
D: TRBD2

CDR3: ASQGGLAGNIQY
V: TRBV7-9
D: TRBD2

CDR3: ASSEARWTEAF
V: TRBV6-2/TRBV6-3
D: -

CDR3: ASSDGGSSETQY
V: TRBV28
D: TRBD2

CDR3: AISDLGTEYGYT
V: TRBV10-3
D: TRBD1

CDR3: ASSVAMNEKLF
V: TRBV9
D: -

CDR3: ASSLVGQQVRQETQY
V: TRBV11-2
D: TRBD1

CDR3: ASSPRPPSYNEQF
V: TRBV28
D: -

CDR3: ASSYSSGGGIDTQY
V: TRBV6-5
D: TRBD2

CDR3: ASKPSSGGRNTGELF
V: TRBV28
D: TRBD2

CDR3: ASRGSGQVKNEQF
V: TRBV5-1
D: TRBD1